Reported below is one T cell receptor (beta chain). Its antigen is unidentified. V lost 6 bases and J lost 1, with 13 bases in between. Germline assignment: CDR1 SNHLY and CDR2 FYNNEI. CDR3 length: 14 amino acids. These data belong to a study of PD-L1 blockade in urothelial cancer. Study results and limitations: Tumor-linked clones in blood grew more by 3 weeks in durable-benefit patients.

The protocol was immunoSEQ multiplex PCR, while the TCRdb copy is restricted to in-frame clones and leaves out a portion. The table shows 45,000 or so clones, with roughly four fifths occurring only once. The V gene is TRBV2, the J gene TRBJ2-7; weak D call: TRBD2 (5 bases). The starting material was PBMCs, obtained around atezolizumab (anti-PD-L1) treatment. This clonotype originated in a man in his 70s with urothelial cancer. CDR3: CASRAGGGSYEQYF. CDR3 nucleotide sequence: TGTGCCAGCAGGGCCGGAGGTGGGTCCTACGAGCAGTACTTC.